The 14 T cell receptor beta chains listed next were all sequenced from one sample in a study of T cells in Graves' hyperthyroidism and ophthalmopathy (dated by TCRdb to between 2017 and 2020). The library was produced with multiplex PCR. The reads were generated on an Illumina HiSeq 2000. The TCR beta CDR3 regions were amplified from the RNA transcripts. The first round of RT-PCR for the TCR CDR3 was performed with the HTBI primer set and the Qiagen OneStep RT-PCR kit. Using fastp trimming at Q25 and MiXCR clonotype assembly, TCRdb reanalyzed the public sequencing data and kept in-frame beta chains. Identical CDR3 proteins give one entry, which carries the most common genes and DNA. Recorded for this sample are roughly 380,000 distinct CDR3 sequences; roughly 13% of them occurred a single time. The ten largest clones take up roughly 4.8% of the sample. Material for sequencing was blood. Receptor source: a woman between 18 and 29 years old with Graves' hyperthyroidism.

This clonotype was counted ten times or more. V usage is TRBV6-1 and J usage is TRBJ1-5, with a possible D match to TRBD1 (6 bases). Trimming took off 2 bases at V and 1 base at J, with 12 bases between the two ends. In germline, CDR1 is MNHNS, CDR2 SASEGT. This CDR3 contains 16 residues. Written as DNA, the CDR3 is TGTGCCAGCAGTGAACAGCCGGGGGGCAGCAATCAGCCCCAGCATTTT. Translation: CASSEQPGGSNQPQHF.

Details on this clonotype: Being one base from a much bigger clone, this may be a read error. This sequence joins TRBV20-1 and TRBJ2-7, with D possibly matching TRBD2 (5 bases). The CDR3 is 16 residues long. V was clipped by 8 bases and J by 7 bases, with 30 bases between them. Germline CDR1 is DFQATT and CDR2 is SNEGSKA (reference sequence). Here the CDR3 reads CSTRTANVAIGSEQYF. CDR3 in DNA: TGCAGTACCCGAACAGCAAATGTAGCGATCGGATCAGAGCAGTACTTC.

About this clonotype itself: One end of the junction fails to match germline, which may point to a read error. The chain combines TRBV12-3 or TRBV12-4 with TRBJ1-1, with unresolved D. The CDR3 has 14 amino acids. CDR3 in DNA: TGTGCCAGCAGTTTCGGGCAGACGAACGCTGAAGCTTTCTTT. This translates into CASSFGQTNAEAFF.

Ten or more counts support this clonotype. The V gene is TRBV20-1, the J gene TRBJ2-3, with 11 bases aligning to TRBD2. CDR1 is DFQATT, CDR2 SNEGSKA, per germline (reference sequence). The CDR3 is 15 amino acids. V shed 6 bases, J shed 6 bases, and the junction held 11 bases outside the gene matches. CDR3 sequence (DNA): TGCAGTGCCGACCCACTAGCGGGAGCAGAGGATACGCAGTATTTT. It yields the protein CSADPLAGAEDTQYF.

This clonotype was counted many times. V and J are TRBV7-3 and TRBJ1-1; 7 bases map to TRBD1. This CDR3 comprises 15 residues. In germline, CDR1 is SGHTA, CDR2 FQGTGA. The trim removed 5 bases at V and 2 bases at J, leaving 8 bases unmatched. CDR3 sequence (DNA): TGTGCCAGCAGCGCCCACACAGGGGACAACACTGAAGCTTTCTTT. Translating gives CASSAHTGDNTEAFF.

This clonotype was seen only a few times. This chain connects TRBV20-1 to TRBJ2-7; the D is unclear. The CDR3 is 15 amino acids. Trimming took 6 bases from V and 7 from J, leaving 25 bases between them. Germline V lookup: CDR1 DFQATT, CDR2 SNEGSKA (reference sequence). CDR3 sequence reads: CSAQPNSARTWEQYF. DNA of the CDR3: TGCAGTGCACAACCGAATTCAGCCAGAACGTGGGAGCAGTACTTC.

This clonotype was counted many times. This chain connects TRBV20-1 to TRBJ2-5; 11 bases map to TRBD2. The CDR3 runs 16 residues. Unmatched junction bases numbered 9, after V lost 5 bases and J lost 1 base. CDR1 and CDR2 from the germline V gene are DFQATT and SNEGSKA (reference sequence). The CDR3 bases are TGCAGTGCTCACCCCCCTAGCGGGAGGCCCCAAGAGACCCAGTACTTC. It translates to CSAHPPSGRPQETQYF.

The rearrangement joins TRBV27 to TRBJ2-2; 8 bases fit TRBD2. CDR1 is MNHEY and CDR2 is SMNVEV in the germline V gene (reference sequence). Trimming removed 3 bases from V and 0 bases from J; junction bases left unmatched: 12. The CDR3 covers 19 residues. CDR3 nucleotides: TGTGCCAGCAGTTTCCGCCGGTGGGTAGCGGGGTCGAACACCGGGGAGCTGTTTTTT. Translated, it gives CASSFRRWVAGSNTGELFF.

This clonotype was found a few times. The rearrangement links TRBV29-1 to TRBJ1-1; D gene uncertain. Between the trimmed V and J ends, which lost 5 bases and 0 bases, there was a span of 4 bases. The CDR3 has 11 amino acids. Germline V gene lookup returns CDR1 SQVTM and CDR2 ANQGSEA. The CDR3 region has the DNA TGCAGCGTTCCCATGAACACTGAAGCTTTCTTT. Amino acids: CSVPMNTEAFF.

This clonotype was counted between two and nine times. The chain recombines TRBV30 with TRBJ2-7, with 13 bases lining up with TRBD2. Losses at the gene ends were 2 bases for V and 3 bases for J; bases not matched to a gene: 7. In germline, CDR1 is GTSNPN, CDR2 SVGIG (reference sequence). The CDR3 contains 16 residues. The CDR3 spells CAWSHKGLAGVYEQYF. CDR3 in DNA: TGTGCCTGGAGTCACAAAGGACTAGCGGGAGTCTACGAGCAGTACTTC.

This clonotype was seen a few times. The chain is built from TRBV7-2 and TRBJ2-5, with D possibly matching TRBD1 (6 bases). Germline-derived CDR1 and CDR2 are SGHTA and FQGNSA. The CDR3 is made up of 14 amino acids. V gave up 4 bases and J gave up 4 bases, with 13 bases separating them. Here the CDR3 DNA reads TGTGCCAGCAGCTGGGACAAGGGCGGAGAGACCCAGTACTTC. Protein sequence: CASSWDKGGETQYF.

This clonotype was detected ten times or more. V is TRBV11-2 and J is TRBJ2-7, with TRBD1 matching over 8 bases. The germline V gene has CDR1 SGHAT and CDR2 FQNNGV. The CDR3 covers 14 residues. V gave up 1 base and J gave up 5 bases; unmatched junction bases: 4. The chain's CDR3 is CASSLAPTGDEQYF. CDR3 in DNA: TGTGCCAGCAGCTTAGCCCCGACAGGGGACGAGCAGTACTTC. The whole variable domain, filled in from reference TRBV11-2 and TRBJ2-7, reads EAGVAQSPRYKIIEKRQSVAFWCNPISGHATLYWYQQILGQGPKLLIQFQNNGVVDDSQLPKDRFSAERLKGVDSTLKIQPAKLEDSAVYLCASSLAPTGDEQYFGPGTRLTVT.

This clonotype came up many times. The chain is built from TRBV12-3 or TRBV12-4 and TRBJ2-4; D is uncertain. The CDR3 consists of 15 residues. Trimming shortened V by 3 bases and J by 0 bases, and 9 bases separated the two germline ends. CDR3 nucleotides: TGTGCCAGCAGTTTGCGGAGTCTAGCCAAAAACATTCAGTACTTC. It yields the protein CASSLRSLAKNIQYF.

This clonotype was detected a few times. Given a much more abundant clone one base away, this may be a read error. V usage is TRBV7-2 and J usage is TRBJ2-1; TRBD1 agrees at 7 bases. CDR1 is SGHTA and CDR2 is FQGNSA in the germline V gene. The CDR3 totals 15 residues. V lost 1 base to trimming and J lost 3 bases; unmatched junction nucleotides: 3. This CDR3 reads CASSLGAGGYNEQFF. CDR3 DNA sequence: TGTGCCAGCAGCTTAGGGGCAGGGGGCTACAATGAGCAGTTCTTC.